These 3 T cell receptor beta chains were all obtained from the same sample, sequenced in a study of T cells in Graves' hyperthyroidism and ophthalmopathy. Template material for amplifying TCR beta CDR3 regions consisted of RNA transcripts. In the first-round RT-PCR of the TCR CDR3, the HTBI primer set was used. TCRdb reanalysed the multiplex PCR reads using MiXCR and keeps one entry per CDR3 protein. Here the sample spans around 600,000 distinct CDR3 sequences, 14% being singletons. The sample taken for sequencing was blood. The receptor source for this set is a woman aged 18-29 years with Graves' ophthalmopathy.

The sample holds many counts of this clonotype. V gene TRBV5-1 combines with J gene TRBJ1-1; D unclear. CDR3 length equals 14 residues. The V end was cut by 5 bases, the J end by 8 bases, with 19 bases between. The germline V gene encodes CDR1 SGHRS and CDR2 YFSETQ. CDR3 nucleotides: TGCGCCAGCAGACCGACCAGCGGCGCTCGGGAAGCTTTCTTT. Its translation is CASRPTSGAREAFF. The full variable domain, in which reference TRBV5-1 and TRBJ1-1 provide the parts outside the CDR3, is KAGVTQTPRYLIKTRGQQVTLSCSPISGHRSVSWYQQTPGQGLQFLFEYFSETQRNKGNFPGRFSGRQFSNSRSEMNVSTLELGDSALYLCASRPTSGAREAFFGQGTRLTVV.

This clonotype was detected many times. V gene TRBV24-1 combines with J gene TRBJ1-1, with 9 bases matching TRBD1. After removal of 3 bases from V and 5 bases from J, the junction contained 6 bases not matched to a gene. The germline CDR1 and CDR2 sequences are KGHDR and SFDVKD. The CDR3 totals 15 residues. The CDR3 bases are TGTGCCACCAGTGATACCGGGACAGGGAGGACTGAAGCTTTCTTT. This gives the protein CATSDTGTGRTEAFF.

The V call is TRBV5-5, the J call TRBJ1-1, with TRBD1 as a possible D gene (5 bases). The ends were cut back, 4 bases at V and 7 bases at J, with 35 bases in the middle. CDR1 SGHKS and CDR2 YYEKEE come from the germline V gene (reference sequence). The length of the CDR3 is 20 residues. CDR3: CASSPEWAGLWVGSSIEAFF. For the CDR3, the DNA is TGTGCCAGCAGCCCGGAGTGGGCAGGGTTGTGGGTAGGCAGCTCGATTGAAGCTTTCTTT. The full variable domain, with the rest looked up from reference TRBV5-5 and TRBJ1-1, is DAGVTQSPTHLIKTRGQQVTLRCSPISGHKSVSWYQQVLGQGPQFIFQYYEKEERGRGNFPDRFSARQFPNYSSELNVNALLLGDSALYLCASSPEWAGLWVGSSIEAFFGQGTRLTVV.